The rows below give T cell receptor beta chains drawn from one sample of a study of control samples from healthy donors and cancer patients. Here immunoSEQ multiplex PCR was the method, and the copy in TCRdb shows in-frame clones only, minus some. The sample holds 40,000 to 60,000 clones, 87% seen once. The specimen was PBMCs. These receptors came from a man between 60 and 70 years old with head and neck cancer. Both conserved end residues are part of each CDR3. The D gene is left open where the match is weak. Not every row has a clone size; where given, it reads once, few, many or a size class.

d_call | j_call | clone_size | v_call | cdr3_aa | cdr3_nt
TRBD1 | TRBJ2-2 | NA | TRBV4-2 | CASSQGHRGASGELFF | TGTGCCAGCAGCCAAGGGCACAGGGGAGCGTCCGGGGAGCTGTTTTTT
NA | TRBJ2-5 | NA | TRBV11-2 | CASSSDPVQETQYF | TGTGCCAGCAGTTCCGACCCTGTCCAAGAGACCCAGTACTTC
TRBD1 | TRBJ1-2 | NA | TRBV19 | CASSDVRDRGNTF | TGTGCCAGTAGTGACGTGCGGGACAGGGGGAACACCTTC
NA | TRBJ1-1 | NA | TRBV30 | CAWDVGGGTEAFF | TGTGCCTGGGACGTAGGGGGAGGGACTGAAGCTTTCTTT
TRBD1 | TRBJ1-1 | few | TRBV18 | CASSPLGQGGTEAFF | TGTGCCAGCTCACCACTCGGACAGGGGGGCACTGAAGCTTTCTTT
NA | TRBJ2-3 | NA | TRBV7-9 | CASSLSDGPDTQYF | TGTGCCAGCAGCTTGAGTGACGGGCCAGATACGCAGTATTTT
NA | TRBJ2-7 | NA | TRBV20-1 | CSASHREQYF | TGCAGTGCTAGTCATCGCGAGCAGTACTTC
NA | TRBJ2-1 | NA | TRBV9 | CASSVAPWDVIGGYNEQFF | TGTGCCAGCAGCGTAGCTCCTTGGGACGTCATCGGGGGTTACAATGAGCAGTTCTTC
NA | TRBJ1-5 | NA | TRBV19 | CASSIGGSNQPQHF | TGTGCCAGTAGTATAGGCGGTAGCAATCAGCCCCAGCATTTT
NA | TRBJ1-5 | NA | TRBV29-1 | CSVREVNQPQHF | TGCAGCGTGAGGGAGGTAAATCAGCCCCAGCATTTT
NA | TRBJ1-4 | NA | TRBV7-9 | CASSLAMDTEKLFF | TGTGCCAGCAGCTTAGCGATGGACACTGAAAAACTGTTTTTT
TRBD1 | TRBJ1-5 | once | TRBV6-4 | CASSADRVDQPQHF | TGTGCCAGCAGCGCCGACAGGGTTGACCAGCCCCAGCATTTT
NA | TRBJ2-2 | NA | TRBV5-1 | CASSSRGGGNTGELFF | TGCGCCAGCAGCTCAAGGGGGGGAGGGAACACCGGGGAGCTGTTTTTT
NA | TRBJ1-4 | NA | TRBV19 | CASSEDSTFATNEKLFF | TGTGCCAGTAGTGAGGACAGTACTTTTGCAACTAATGAAAAACTGTTTTTT
NA | TRBJ1-1 | NA | TRBV27 | CASSSLGAYTEAFF | TGTGCCAGCAGTTCTCTTGGGGCTTACACTGAAGCTTTCTTT
NA | TRBJ2-2 | NA | TRBV11-3 | CASSLNTGELFF | TGTGCCAGCAGCTTAAACACCGGGGAGCTGTTTTTT
NA | TRBJ2-2 | NA | TRBV20-1 | CSASPPGTGELFF | TGCAGTGCTAGTCCCCCCGGGACCGGGGAGCTGTTTTTT
NA | TRBJ1-1 | NA | TRBV29-1 | CSARERHTEAFF | TGCAGCGCCAGGGAAAGACACACTGAAGCTTTCTTT
TRBD2 | TRBJ2-2 | NA | TRBV5-1 | CASSLAWEGTGELFF | TGCGCCAGCAGCTTGGCCTGGGAGGGCACCGGGGAGCTGTTTTTT
TRBD1 | TRBJ2-7 | NA | TRBV3-1/TRBV3-2 | CASSRDRTYEQYF | TGTGCCAGCAGCCGGGACAGGACCTACGAGCAGTACTTC
NA | TRBJ1-4 | NA | TRBV5-1 | CASSPLGRGSNEKLFF | TGCGCCAGCAGCCCCCTTGGACGGGGATCTAATGAAAAACTGTTTTTT
NA | TRBJ2-7 | NA | TRBV19 | CASALASSSYYEQYF | TGTGCCAGTGCCCTTGCGTCTAGCAGTTATTACGAGCAGTACTTC
NA | TRBJ2-3 | NA | TRBV13 | CASSSYRNTQYF | TGTGCCAGCAGCTCTTACCGAAATACGCAGTATTTT
NA | TRBJ1-5 | NA | TRBV6-1 | CASSERPATYGNQPQHF | TGTGCCAGCAGTGAGCGTCCGGCGACGTATGGCAATCAGCCCCAGCATTTT
NA | TRBJ1-6 | NA | TRBV4-1 | CASSQEPPGSYSPLHF | TGCGCCAGCAGCCAAGAGCCGCCAGGGTCGTATTCACCCCTCCACTTT
TRBD1 | TRBJ1-3 | NA | TRBV20-1 | CSAIDRGRVFGNTIYF | TGCAGTGCTATTGACAGGGGGCGCGTGTTTGGAAACACCATATATTTT
NA | TRBJ2-4 | NA | TRBV7-2 | CASSLWNVGQQNIQYF | TGTGCCAGCAGCTTATGGAACGTTGGGCAACAAAACATTCAGTACTTC
TRBD1 | TRBJ1-5 | NA | TRBV4-3 | CASSQVPGGQPQHF | TGCGCCAGCAGCCAAGTACCAGGGGGTCAGCCCCAGCATTTT